This TCR beta chain was captured by sequencing in a study of cytomegalovirus exposure and HLA in healthy donors. Study-level findings and limits: Per a later analysis, 15,000 to 20,000 TCR beta sequences showed association with HLA alleles at 0.05 false discovery rate.

V lost 4 bases, J lost 3 bases, and 14 bases lay in between. The CDR3 consists of 14 residues. CDR1 GTSNPN and CDR2 SVGIG come from the germline V gene (reference sequence). A word on this clone: Its antigen is not identified. In the same sample, other DNA sequences code for this CDR3.

Both 60 Vbeta primers and 13 Jbeta primers went into the PCR. Profiled with immunoSEQ multiplex PCR; TCRdb holds only in-frame clones, not every one. The repertoire holds 150,000 or so clones, 70% seen once, with around 1.9% in the top ten. The source is a woman in her fifties or sixties in good health and CMV-seropositive. The V call is TRBV30, the J call TRBJ2-3; the D gene is possibly TRBD2 (5 bases). Sequenced: PBMCs. The CDR3 DNA is TGTGCCTGGACCCCGGGAACGGGAACAGATACGCAGTATTTT. Translation gives CAWTPGTGTDTQYF.